This T cell receptor (beta chain) comes out of a study of response to subunit inactivated influenza vaccine. Study conclusions and caveats: Researchers suggested that each seasonal influenza vaccination recruits few new T cells.

As regards this clonotype: Antigen specificity is unknown.

Using its own MiXCR run on the RT-PCR reads, TCRdb lists one record per CDR3 protein. The table shows approximately 490,000 distinct CDR3 sequences, with 6% to 9% occurring only once. The CDR3 has 14 residues. Per germline, CDR1 SGHTA and CDR2 FQGTGA. Trimming took 5 bases from V and 7 from J; bases not matched to a gene: 7. The chain is built from TRBV7-3 and TRBJ2-3, with 9 nucleotides matching TRBD1. Sample: PBMCs from blood, taken about 24 months after vaccination. The receptor was isolated from a man in his fifties or sixties who received an inactivated influenza vaccine. The CDR3 is CASSPGQGTNTQYF. CDR3 DNA: TGTGCCAGCAGCCCTGGACAGGGGACAAATACGCAGTATTTT.